This T cell receptor beta chain is from a study of blood T cell repertoires in COVID-19. V lost 1 base, J lost 5 bases, and 5 bases stayed unmatched. The CDR3 extends over 16 amino acids. Germline values: CDR1 KGHDR, CDR2 SFDVKD. The table lists this clone with a count of one. The data were produced by immunoSEQ multiplex PCR, yet TCRdb's version contains in-frame clones alone and is incomplete. Seen here are 150,000 to 200,000 clones, around 90% observed once, and the top ten hold roughly 4%. The receptor's source is a woman aged 55-69 years who had recovered from COVID-19. Sequencing was carried out using peripheral blood. The V gene is TRBV24-1, the J gene TRBJ2-5, with TRBD1 matching 11 bases. The CDR3 DNA sequence: TGTGCCACCAGTGATTTTCGGACAGGGGGCCTCGAGACCCAGTACTTC. Translation gives CATSDFRTGGLETQYF.